The 27 T cell receptor beta chains presented below share a single source sample, sequenced in a study of neurological immune-mediated disorders (dated by TCRdb to about 2019). Library method: 5' RACE. The sequencer listed for this sample is Illumina HiSeq 2500. TCRdb trimmed the raw reads at Q25, called clones with MiXCR and kept productive beta chains. CDR3 protein duplicates are merged, each entry listing the most common genes and DNA. Counted in this sample were 45,000 to 70,000 distinct CDR3 sequences; approximately 4.4% of them appeared once. The ten top clones hold roughly 3.1% of the sample. The sequenced sample was PBMCs. These receptors all stem from a man between 45 and 60 years old with multiple sclerosis.

Points on this clonotype: The CDR3 ends on some other residue instead of the conserved phenylalanine or tryptophan, so this is likely a read error. The chain carries TRBV5-5 and TRBJ1-2, with 12 bases lining up with TRBD1. Germline CDR1 and CDR2: SGHKS and YYEKEE (reference sequence). The CDR3 covers 16 residues. J lost 3 bases, V lost 4 bases, and 7 bases had no gene match. Here the CDR3 DNA reads TGTGCCAGCAGCCAGGGACAGGGGGCTCCCTACTATGGCTACACCATC. Translation: CASSQGQGAPYYGYTI.

Comment on this clonotype: The germline gene is not matched at one end of the junction; a read error may be the cause. V gene TRBV29-1 combines with J gene TRBJ2-3, with D possibly being TRBD2 (7 bases). Germline V gene data show CDR1 as SQVTM and CDR2 as ANQGSEA. The CDR3 has 14 residues. CDR3 loop: CSVEETGGADTQYF. CDR3 bases: TGCAGCGTCGAAGAAACTGGGGGGGCCGATACGCAGTATTTT.

There are many counts of this clonotype. The chain links TRBV10-3 to TRBJ2-3, with 9 bases matching TRBD2. Germline V CDR1 and CDR2: ENHRY, SYGVKD. This CDR3 is built from 17 residues. Trimming cost V 3 bases and J 3 bases; bases outside gene matches: 10. The CDR3 reads CAISDLSSGAETDTQYF. The CDR3 region has the DNA TGTGCCATCAGTGATTTGTCTAGCGGGGCGGAAACAGATACGCAGTATTTT.

This clonotype showed up many times. The gene calls are TRBV6-5 and TRBJ2-3; 7 bases fit TRBD1. The CDR3 sequence is 15 residues long. The V gene's germline CDR1 is MNHEY and CDR2 SVGAGI. J gave up 1 base and V 7 bases, and 8 bases lay outside the gene matches. The CDR3 DNA is TGTGCCAGCACCCCCCCAGGGGGTGGCACAGATACGCAGTATTTT. Protein product: CASTPPGGGTDTQYF.

The sample holds a few counts of this clonotype. V gene TRBV20-1 combines with J gene TRBJ2-5, with unresolved D. Germline V CDR1 and CDR2: DFQATT, SNEGSKA (reference sequence). This CDR3 is 11 amino acids long. Trimming stripped 6 bases from V and 1 base from J, with 6 bases between. CDR3 coding DNA: TGCAGTGCCCAGCTCCAAGAGACCCAGTACTTC. It encodes CSAQLQETQYF.

This clonotype was recorded many times. This rearrangement joins TRBV6-5 to TRBJ2-2, with D maybe TRBD2 (6 bases). This CDR3 region has 16 residues. Trimming stripped 2 bases from V and 1 base from J, with 11 bases between. Germline CDR1 reads MNHEY; CDR2 reads SVGAGI. As DNA, the CDR3 is TGTGCCAGCAGTTACCCGGACGGGAGGAACACCGGGGAGCTGTTTTTT. It specifies CASSYPDGRNTGELFF.

This clonotype has at least ten counts. J is TRBJ2-1 and V is TRBV6-5; D is perhaps TRBD2 (6 bases). The CDR3 is made up of 14 amino acids. V lost 5 bases to trimming and J lost 5 bases, with 13 bases between them. Germline CDR1 MNHEY, CDR2 SVGAGI. The CDR3 nucleotides are TGTGCCAGCAGTCCCGGGTGGGGGGACAATGAGCAGTTCTTC. Residues: CASSPGWGDNEQFF.

This clonotype was observed at least ten times. The chain combines TRBV28 with TRBJ2-5, with a weak D call TRBD1 (6 bases). This CDR3 comprises 19 residues. The ends were cut back, 4 bases at V and 7 bases at J, with 31 bases in the middle. Germline values: CDR1 MDHEN, CDR2 SYDVKM. For the CDR3, the DNA is TGTGCCAGCAGTTCCGAAAGATTGTACAGGGCCCTTAAAGGTTTGACCCAGTACTTC. Its protein is CASSSERLYRALKGLTQYF.

This clonotype has only a few counts. The genes are TRBV19 and TRBJ2-7; 8 nucleotides match TRBD2. Per germline, CDR1 LNHDA and CDR2 SQIVND (reference sequence). V was clipped by 6 bases and J by 3 bases; unmatched bases: 7. This CDR3 spans 14 amino acids. The CDR3 nucleotides are TGTGCCAGTAGAAGAGCGGGAGAGGGCTACGAGCAGTACTTC. The encoded protein is CASRRAGEGYEQYF.

This clonotype was recorded many times. The V call is TRBV5-1, the J call TRBJ1-1; no firm D call. The ends were cut back, 3 bases at V and 3 bases at J, with 9 bases in the middle. This CDR3 spans 13 amino acids. Germline V gene sequence: CDR1 SGHRS, CDR2 YFSETQ. CDR3 DNA sequence: TGCGCCAGCAGCTCAGACACCCACACTGAAGCTTTCTTT. It translates to CASSSDTHTEAFF.

The gene calls are TRBV5-1 and TRBJ2-7; 8 positions match TRBD1. Trimming took 7 bases from V and 7 from J; bases not matched to a gene: 10. From germline, CDR1 is SGHRS and CDR2 YFSETQ. The CDR3 is made up of 13 amino acids. Written as DNA, the CDR3 is TGCGCCAGCGGACCGGGACAGGTGGAAGAGCAGTACTTC. Encoded protein: CASGPGQVEEQYF.

CDR3 residues: CSAGRSYEQYF. The CDR3 DNA follows: TGCAGTGCCGGTCGCTCCTACGAGCAGTACTTC. The chain has TRBV20-1 and TRBJ2-7; D gene ambiguous. Germline V gene lookup returns CDR1 DFQATT and CDR2 SNEGSKA (reference sequence). V lost 6 bases to trimming and J lost 0 bases, with 6 bases between them. The CDR3 consists of 11 residues.

This clonotype was detected many times. This chain connects TRBV27 to TRBJ2-4, with unresolved D. The CDR3 runs 14 residues. Germline-derived CDR1 and CDR2 are MNHEY and SMNVEV (reference sequence). V gave up 5 bases and J gave up 0 bases, with 8 bases separating them. CDR3 sequence reads: CASSPFRAKNIQYF. The CDR3 region has the DNA TGTGCCAGCAGTCCCTTTCGAGCCAAAAACATTCAGTACTTC.

This clonotype was seen at least ten times. V and J are TRBV7-2 and TRBJ2-5; D gene unclear. The V gene's germline CDR1 is SGHTA and CDR2 FQGNSA. Trimming removed 4 bases from V and 3 bases from J, with 9 bases in between. The CDR3 runs 13 residues. The CDR3 nucleotides read TGTGCCAGCAGCTCCAGACCAAAAGAGACCCAGTACTTC. It codes for CASSSRPKETQYF.

This clonotype was detected only a few times. V gene TRBV5-6 combines with J gene TRBJ1-5, with 8 bases identical to TRBD1. After removal of 4 bases from V and 6 bases from J, the junction contained 9 bases not matched to a gene. The CDR3 is made up of 15 amino acids. Looked up from germline, CDR1 is SGHDT and CDR2 is YYEEEE. The CDR3 region is CASSHGQGVGQPQHF. The CDR3 DNA is TGTGCCAGCAGCCATGGACAGGGAGTCGGTCAGCCCCAGCATTTT.

At least ten counts were recorded for this clonotype. The V and J genes are TRBV24-1 and TRBJ2-1; 10 positions match TRBD1. V shed 3 bases, J shed 6 bases, and the junction held 19 bases outside the gene matches. This CDR3 has 20 residues. Germline values: CDR1 KGHDR, CDR2 SFDVKD. The CDR3 protein is CATSDILGPIRDRGSNEQFF. In DNA, the CDR3 is TGTGCCACCAGTGATATTTTAGGCCCAATCCGGGACAGGGGCTCCAATGAGCAGTTCTTC.

In this sample, this clonotype turned up many times. The chain carries TRBV5-1 and TRBJ1-2; D may be TRBD1 (6 bases). V was pared by 4 bases and J by 4 bases, with 17 bases between. CDR3 length: 15 amino acids. Germline values: CDR1 SGHRS, CDR2 YFSETQ. The CDR3 sequence: CASSPTFTGLYGYTF. For the CDR3, the DNA is TGCGCCAGCAGCCCAACCTTTACAGGGCTCTATGGCTACACCTTC.

In this sample, this clonotype turned up many times. The rearrangement links TRBV7-9 to TRBJ2-7; TRBD1 is a possible D gene (6 bases). The V and J ends lost 1 base and 3 bases respectively, with 10 bases between them. From germline, CDR1 is SEHNR and CDR2 FQNEAQ (reference sequence). The CDR3 has 14 amino acids. CDR3 residues: CASSLGQEDYEQYF. DNA of the CDR3: TGTGCCAGCAGCTTAGGACAGGAAGACTACGAGCAGTACTTC.

In this sample, this clonotype turned up many times. V gene TRBV5-1 combines with J gene TRBJ1-1, with 7 bases identical to TRBD1. The germline V gene has CDR1 SGHRS and CDR2 YFSETQ. CDR3 length equals 14 residues. J gave up 1 base and V 9 bases, and 9 bases lay outside the gene matches. The CDR3, as DNA: TGCGCCACCAGAACCGGGACAGAGAACACTGAAGCTTTCTTT. Translating it yields CATRTGTENTEAFF.

This clonotype was seen many times. The CDR3 DNA is TGTGCCAGCAGAACCGGGACAGGGGAGGTTGAGCAGTTCTTC. Encoded protein: CASRTGTGEVEQFF. This sequence joins TRBV12-3 or TRBV12-4 and TRBJ2-1, with 10 positions matching TRBD1. V gave up 6 bases and J gave up 9 bases; unmatched junction bases: 8. The CDR3 is made up of 14 amino acids.

This clonotype was observed many times. The V gene is TRBV30, the J gene TRBJ2-2; D gene ambiguous. The CDR3 consists of 14 residues. The V end was cut by 0 bases, the J end by 7 bases, with 12 bases between. CDR1 and CDR2 (germline): GTSNPN, SVGIG (reference sequence). CDR3 loop: CAWSVGQVDGELFF. The CDR3, as DNA: TGTGCCTGGAGTGTTGGGCAGGTGGACGGGGAGCTGTTTTTT.

On this clonotype: A read error may be the cause here, since a much bigger clone is one base away. This chain links TRBV20-1 with TRBJ1-4; D is uncertain. The germline gives CDR1 DFQATT, CDR2 SNEGSKA (reference sequence). V was clipped by 3 bases and J by 7 bases, with 15 bases between them. The CDR3 is made up of 14 amino acids. CDR3 in DNA: TGCAGTGCTAGGGATGGGAAGGAAGGTGAAAAACTGTTTTTT. Amino acids: CSARDGKEGEKLFF.

Concerning this clonotype: At one end, the junction sequence differs from germline, possibly due to a read error. This sequence joins TRBV7-9 and TRBJ2-5; no clear D. This CDR3 spans 11 amino acids. Per germline, CDR1 SEHNR and CDR2 FQNEAQ (reference sequence). The CDR3: CASRLGETQYF. CDR3 coding DNA: TGTGCCAGCAGATTAGGGGAGACCCAGTACTTC.

This clonotype occurred many times. The gene calls are TRBV18 and TRBJ2-5, with no clear D. In germline, CDR1 is KGHSH, CDR2 LQKENI. The CDR3 is 12 residues long. Trimming took 0 bases from V and 5 from J, leaving 4 bases between them. CDR3 sequence reads: CASSPPTETQYF. CDR3 in DNA: TGTGCCAGCTCACCACCGACGGAGACCCAGTACTTC.

This clonotype was counted many times. V and J are TRBV20-1 and TRBJ2-5; 8 nucleotides line up with TRBD2. The J segment lost 0 bases and the V segment lost 3 bases, leaving 6 bases of the junction unmatched. Germline V CDR1 and CDR2: DFQATT, SNEGSKA (reference sequence). There are 15 residues in the CDR3. CDR3 coding DNA: TGCAGTGCTAGTGGAGCGGGGGTTCACCAAGAGACCCAGTACTTC. Encoded protein: CSASGAGVHQETQYF.

This clonotype was observed at least ten times. V usage is TRBV11-1 and J usage is TRBJ2-7; 12 bases map to TRBD2. The J segment lost 2 bases and the V segment lost 4 bases, leaving 9 bases of the junction unmatched. This CDR3 spans 17 amino acids. Germline CDR1 SGHAT, CDR2 FQDESV (reference sequence). The CDR3 sequence: CASSSRLAGVAAYEQYF. The CDR3 nucleotides are TGTGCCAGCAGCTCAAGACTAGCGGGAGTGGCGGCCTACGAGCAGTACTTC.

This clonotype came up many times. V and J are TRBV6-6 and TRBJ2-1; TRBD2 agrees at 12 bases. The CDR3 extends over 15 amino acids. The junction had 1 base not matched to a gene; V was cut back by 0 bases and J by 7 bases. Germline V lookup: CDR1 MNHNY, CDR2 SVGAGI (reference sequence). CDR3 protein: CASSYSTSGSNEQFF. CDR3 nucleotide sequence: TGTGCCAGCAGTTACTCGACTAGCGGGAGTAATGAGCAGTTCTTC.